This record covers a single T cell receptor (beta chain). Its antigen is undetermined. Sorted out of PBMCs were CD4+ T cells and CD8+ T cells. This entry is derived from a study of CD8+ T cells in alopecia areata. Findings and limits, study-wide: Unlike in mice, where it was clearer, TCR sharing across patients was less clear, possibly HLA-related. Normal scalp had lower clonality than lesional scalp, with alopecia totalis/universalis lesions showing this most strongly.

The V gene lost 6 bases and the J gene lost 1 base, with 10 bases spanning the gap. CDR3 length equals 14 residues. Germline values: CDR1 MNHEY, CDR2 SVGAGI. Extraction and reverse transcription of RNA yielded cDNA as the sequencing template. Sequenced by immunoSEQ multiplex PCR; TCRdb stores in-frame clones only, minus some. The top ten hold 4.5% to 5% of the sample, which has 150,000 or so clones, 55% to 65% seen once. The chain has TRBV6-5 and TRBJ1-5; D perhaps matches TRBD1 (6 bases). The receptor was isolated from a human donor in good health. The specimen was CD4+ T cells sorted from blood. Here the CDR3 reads CASSNRESNQPQHF. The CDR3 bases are TGTGCCAGCAGCAACAGGGAAAGCAATCAGCCCCAGCATTTT.